These 3 T cell receptor beta chains share one sample of origin, sequenced in a study of radiation and T cells in renal cell carcinoma. Stated time point: blood 2 weeks post-SBRT. The treatment is: 15 Gy SBRT to primary tumor, nephrectomy 4 weeks later. Repertoires were generated with immunoSEQ multiplex PCR, while TCRdb's copy carries only in-frame clones and drops some. The data show about 150,000 clones, approximately 88% seen once. The sample consisted of blood, taken from a patient whose treatment included radiotherapy and nephrectomy. The origin of the receptors is a woman in her 50s with renal cell carcinoma.

This rearrangement joins TRBV19 to TRBJ2-7; the D is unclear. The CDR3 sequence is 13 residues long. CDR1 is LNHDA, CDR2 SQIVND, per germline (reference sequence). V lost 4 bases and J 3 bases, leaving 10 bases between the germline ends. CDR3 loop: CASSTDEDYEQYF. In DNA, the CDR3 is TGTGCCAGTAGTACAGACGAAGACTACGAGCAGTACTTC.

The V and J genes are TRBV6-5 and TRBJ1-5, with D uncertain. Trimming cost V 4 bases and J 9 bases, with 10 bases left between them. Germline CDR1 and CDR2: MNHEY and SVGAGI. The CDR3 spans 12 residues. The CDR3 loop reads CASSSRPGPQHF. Here the CDR3 DNA reads TGTGCCAGCAGTTCCCGCCCGGGGCCCCAGCATTTT.

The chain carries TRBV5-6 and TRBJ1-5; 10 bases are shared with TRBD1. This CDR3 has 14 residues. After removal of 4 bases from V and 7 bases from J, the junction contained 5 bases not matched to a gene. CDR1 is SGHDT and CDR2 is YYEEEE in the germline V gene. The CDR3 DNA reads TGTGCCAGCAGCGCCGGACAGGGGGGCCAGCCCCAGCATTTT. Encoded protein: CASSAGQGGQPQHF.